This T cell receptor (beta chain) was sequenced in a study of cytomegalovirus exposure and HLA in healthy donors. Study-wide results and limits: The finding came from a later analysis; first-cohort TCR clusters tended to co-occur in the roughly 110 validation repertoires.

Separate from the approximately 730-subject first cohort, the approximately 120-subject validation cohort was the one that the donors belonged to. Clones were sequenced by immunoSEQ multiplex PCR, and TCRdb holds only the in-frame ones, with some missing. The table has about 130,000 clones, 85% to 95% seen once. Note on this clone: The target antigen is unknown.

Trimming cost V 5 bases and J 3 bases, with 11 bases left between them. Germline values: CDR1 SGHRS, CDR2 YFSETQ. This CDR3 contains 13 residues. Sequencing input: PBMCs. The sequence came from a man aged 18 to 30 in good health and CMV-seropositive. The genes are TRBV5-1 and TRBJ1-1, with D maybe TRBD1 (6 bases). CDR3 sequence: CASRKPGDTEAFF. Here the CDR3 DNA reads TGCGCCAGCAGAAAGCCAGGGGACACTGAAGCTTTCTTT. The variable domain in full, completed from reference TRBV5-1 and TRBJ1-1, reads KAGVTQTPRYLIKTRGQQVTLSCSPISGHRSVSWYQQTPGQGLQFLFEYFSETQRNKGNFPGRFSGRQFSNSRSEMNVSTLELGDSALYLCASRKPGDTEAFFGQGTRLTVV.